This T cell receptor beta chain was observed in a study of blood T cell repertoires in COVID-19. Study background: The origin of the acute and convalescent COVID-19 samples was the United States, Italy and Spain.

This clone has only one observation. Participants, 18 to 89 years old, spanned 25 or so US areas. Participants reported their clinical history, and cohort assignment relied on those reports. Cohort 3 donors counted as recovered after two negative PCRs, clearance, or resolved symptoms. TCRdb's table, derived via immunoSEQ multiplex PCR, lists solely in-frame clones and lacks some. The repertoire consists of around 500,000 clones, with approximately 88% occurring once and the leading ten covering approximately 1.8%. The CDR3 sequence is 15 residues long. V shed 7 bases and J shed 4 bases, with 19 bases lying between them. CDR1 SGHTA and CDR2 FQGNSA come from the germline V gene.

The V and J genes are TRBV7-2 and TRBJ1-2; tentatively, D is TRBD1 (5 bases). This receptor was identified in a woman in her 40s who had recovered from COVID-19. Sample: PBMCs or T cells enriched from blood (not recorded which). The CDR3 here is CASTPTARVGYGYTF. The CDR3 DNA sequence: TGTGCCAGCACCCCGACGGCCAGGGTAGGCTATGGCTACACCTTC.